This passage covers 20 T cell receptor beta chains from one sample sequenced in a study of CD8+ T cells in alopecia areata. Extracted RNA was reverse transcribed, and the resulting cDNA served as sequencing template. TCRdb keeps only in-frame clones here, not all; method: immunoSEQ multiplex PCR. The sample has fewer than 250,000 clones; more than 55% are singletons. Treatment in this sample: oral pan-JAK inhibitor, 5-10 mg twice daily. The sequencing used CD4+ T cells sorted from blood, collected at week 4, from a patient treated with tofacitinib. These receptors originate from a human donor with alopecia areata.

J is TRBJ2-3 and V is TRBV5-1; no firm D call. Deletions cut 0 bases from V and 0 bases from J, with 5 bases between. The CDR3 totals 14 residues. Germline V lookup: CDR1 SGHRS, CDR2 YFSETQ. Here the CDR3 reads CASSLATSTDTQYF. In DNA, the CDR3 is TGCGCCAGCAGCTTGGCGACTAGCACAGATACGCAGTATTTT. The full variable domain, its missing parts supplied by reference TRBV5-1 and TRBJ2-3, is KAGVTQTPRYLIKTRGQQVTLSCSPISGHRSVSWYQQTPGQGLQFLFEYFSETQRNKGNFPGRFSGRQFSNSRSEMNVSTLELGDSALYLCASSLATSTDTQYFGPGTRLTVL.

The chain employs TRBV30 and TRBJ2-5; possible D gene TRBD1, 6 bases. Germline V gene lookup returns CDR1 GTSNPN and CDR2 SVGIG (reference sequence). V was shortened by 4 bases and J by 5 bases, with 14 bases between the two germline ends. This CDR3 is 13 amino acids long. CDR3 sequence reads: CAWTRQVRETQYF. CDR3 DNA: TGTGCCTGGACCCGACAGGTCCGGGAGACCCAGTACTTC. The full variable domain, in which reference TRBV30 and TRBJ2-5 provide the parts outside the CDR3, is SQTIHQWPATLVQPVGSPLSLECTVEGTSNPNLYWYRQAAGRGLQLLFYSVGIGQISSEVPQNLSASRPQDRQFILSSKKLLLSDSGFYLCAWTRQVRETQYFGPGTRLLVL.

This rearrangement joins TRBV2 to TRBJ1-1, with unresolved D. Germline loops: CDR1 SNHLY, CDR2 FYNNEI. Trimming took 5 bases from V and 1 from J, leaving 14 bases between them. CDR3 length equals 15 residues. The CDR3, as DNA: TGTGCCAGCAGTCCCATTCCGACCGGGAACACTGAAGCTTTCTTT. This gives the protein CASSPIPTGNTEAFF.

The chain recombines TRBV25-1 with TRBJ2-7, with 14 bases aligning to TRBD2. Losses at the gene ends were 4 bases for V and 6 bases for J; bases not matched to a gene: 5. Germline V gives CDR1 MGHDK, CDR2 SYGVNS. CDR3 size: 15 residues. This CDR3 is CASSVGLAGVSEQYF. As DNA, the CDR3 is TGTGCCAGCAGTGTGGGACTAGCGGGAGTCTCCGAGCAGTACTTC.

This chain joins TRBV18 and TRBJ2-4, with D tentatively TRBD2 (6 bases). The CDR3 spans 15 residues. CDR1 KGHSH and CDR2 LQKENI come from the germline V gene. Trimming pared 4 bases from V and 5 bases from J, leaving 15 bases between. The CDR3 DNA reads TGTGCCAGCTCACAAGTCCCGGGAGTCGAAAACATTCAGTACTTC. It is translated as CASSQVPGVENIQYF.

V gene TRBV30 combines with J gene TRBJ1-5; D uncertain. V was trimmed by 2 bases and J by 7 bases, leaving 9 bases between them. This CDR3 spans 12 amino acids. Germline V gives CDR1 GTSNPN, CDR2 SVGIG (reference sequence). Here the CDR3 DNA reads TGTGCCTGGAGTTCTCTGAACCAGCCCCAGCATTTT. Its translation: CAWSSLNQPQHF.

The J gene is TRBJ1-5, the V gene TRBV2; 9 positions match TRBD1. The junction had 9 bases not matched to a gene; V was cut back by 5 bases and J by 7 bases. CDR3 length: 15 residues. Looked up from germline, CDR1 is SNHLY and CDR2 is FYNNEI. The chain's CDR3 is CASSQRTGAGQPQHF. The CDR3 DNA sequence: TGTGCCAGCAGTCAACGGACAGGGGCGGGGCAGCCCCAGCATTTT.

J is TRBJ2-7 and V is TRBV5-1; tentative D call: TRBD1 (6 bases). This CDR3 is built from 15 residues. Looked up from germline, CDR1 is SGHRS and CDR2 is YFSETQ. V was cut by 5 bases and J by 1 base, with 16 bases left in between. The CDR3 DNA is TGCGCCAGCAGACACGCAGGGGTTGGGTCCTACGAGCAGTACTTC. This codes for CASRHAGVGSYEQYF.

A note on this clone: The same CDR3 can be traced to other DNA sequences in this sample. This sequence joins TRBV29-1 and TRBJ2-5; the D gene is possibly TRBD1 (5 bases). Germline V gene sequence: CDR1 SQVTM, CDR2 ANQGSEA. CDR3 length: 12 residues. V lost 4 bases and J 5 bases, leaving 11 bases between the germline ends. The CDR3 sequence is CSVGQGTETQYF. DNA for the CDR3: TGCAGCGTTGGCCAGGGTACGGAGACCCAGTACTTC.

J is TRBJ2-7 and V is TRBV27, with D possibly being TRBD1 (6 bases). CDR1 is MNHEY and CDR2 is SMNVEV in the germline V gene (reference sequence). The CDR3 spans 15 residues. V lost 2 bases, J lost 5 bases, and 16 bases lay in between. The CDR3 sequence is CASSLQGRDTNEQYF. For the CDR3, the DNA is TGTGCCAGCAGTTTACAGGGCAGGGACACGAACGAGCAGTACTTC.

The V and J genes are TRBV7-2 and TRBJ2-3, with 7 bases fitting TRBD1. This CDR3 is built from 12 residues. The trim removed 5 bases at V and 6 bases at J, leaving 2 bases unmatched. In germline, CDR1 is SGHTA, CDR2 FQGNSA. DNA for the CDR3: TGTGCCAGCAGCCCGGACAGGGATACGCAGTATTTT. Its translation: CASSPDRDTQYF.

The J gene is TRBJ1-2, the V gene TRBV5-1; D is possibly TRBD1 (6 bases). With 0 bases removed from V and 1 base from J, the gap between germline ends came to 10 bases. CDR3 length: 15 amino acids. Looked up from germline, CDR1 is SGHRS and CDR2 is YFSETQ. CDR3 amino acids: CASSLGDTRNYGYTF. CDR3 DNA: TGCGCCAGCAGCTTGGGGGACACCCGTAACTATGGCTACACCTTC.

This chain connects TRBV2 to TRBJ2-7; the match to TRBD1 covers 9 bases. CDR1 and CDR2 from the germline V gene are SNHLY and FYNNEI. J was trimmed by 6 bases and V by 8 bases; bases with no gene match: 5. The CDR3 loop spans 12 amino acids. CDR3 coding DNA: TGTGCCAGCCGGGGGACAGGGAGCGAGCAGTACTTC. Translation: CASRGTGSEQYF.

V gene TRBV29-1 combines with J gene TRBJ2-5; D unclear. Trimming left V 7 bases short and J 6 bases short, with 12 bases between. CDR1 is SQVTM and CDR2 is ANQGSEA in the germline V gene. This CDR3 region has 11 residues. For the CDR3, the DNA is TGCAGCGAGGGTATAGGGAAGACCCAGTACTTC. Translation: CSEGIGKTQYF.

The chain employs TRBV29-1 and TRBJ2-1; D is perhaps TRBD1 (7 bases). Per germline, CDR1 SQVTM and CDR2 ANQGSEA. The CDR3 covers 15 residues. Trimming took off 6 bases at V and 4 bases at J, with 19 bases between the two ends. In DNA form, the CDR3 reads TGCAGCGTCGCCCTAGGAGGGACAGAGTACAATGAGCAGTTCTTC. Amino acid sequence: CSVALGGTEYNEQFF.

The chain is built from TRBV10-3 and TRBJ2-2; 9 bases line up with TRBD2. V gave up 4 bases and J gave up 2 bases; unmatched junction bases: 2. Germline CDR1 reads ENHRY; CDR2 reads SYGVKD. CDR3 size: 15 residues. CDR3 sequence: CAISVTSGNTGELFF. The CDR3 nucleotides read TGTGCCATCAGTGTGACTAGCGGTAACACCGGGGAGCTGTTTTTT.

The chain is built from TRBV30 and TRBJ2-7; 8 bases match TRBD1. Germline-derived CDR1 and CDR2 are GTSNPN and SVGIG (reference sequence). CDR3 size: 15 residues. Trimming cost V 1 base and J 0 bases; bases outside gene matches: 5. CDR3 coding DNA: TGTGCCTGGAGTGGACGGACAGGGCGCTCCTACGAGCAGTACTTC. Amino acid sequence: CAWSGRTGRSYEQYF.

This rearrangement joins TRBV30 to TRBJ1-1; 10 bases agree with TRBD1. The germline V gene encodes CDR1 GTSNPN and CDR2 SVGIG (reference sequence). The trim removed 3 bases at V and 7 bases at J, leaving 5 bases unmatched. CDR3 size: 13 residues. The CDR3 DNA is TGTGCCTGGAGGGGACAGGGGCCGGGTGAAGCTTTCTTT. Translating it yields CAWRGQGPGEAFF.

This chain links TRBV9 with TRBJ2-7; 9 bases line up with TRBD2. V shed 3 bases, J shed 0 bases, and the junction held 1 base outside the gene matches. CDR3 length: 14 residues. The germline V gene encodes CDR1 SGDLS and CDR2 YYNGEE. The CDR3 DNA follows: TGTGCCAGCAGCGGGACTAGCGTCTCCTACGAGCAGTACTTC. This gives the protein CASSGTSVSYEQYF.

This clone was recorded only once. The rearrangement joins TRBV30 to TRBJ1-2; possible D gene TRBD1, 6 bases. Per the germline V gene, CDR1 is GTSNPN and CDR2 is SVGIG (reference sequence). V lost 3 bases, J lost 3 bases, and 20 bases lay in between. This CDR3 has 16 amino acids. CDR3 coding DNA: TGTGCCTGGAGCCCCCCCGTTGGACAGACATACTATGGCTACACCTTC. Its translation: CAWSPPVGQTYYGYTF.